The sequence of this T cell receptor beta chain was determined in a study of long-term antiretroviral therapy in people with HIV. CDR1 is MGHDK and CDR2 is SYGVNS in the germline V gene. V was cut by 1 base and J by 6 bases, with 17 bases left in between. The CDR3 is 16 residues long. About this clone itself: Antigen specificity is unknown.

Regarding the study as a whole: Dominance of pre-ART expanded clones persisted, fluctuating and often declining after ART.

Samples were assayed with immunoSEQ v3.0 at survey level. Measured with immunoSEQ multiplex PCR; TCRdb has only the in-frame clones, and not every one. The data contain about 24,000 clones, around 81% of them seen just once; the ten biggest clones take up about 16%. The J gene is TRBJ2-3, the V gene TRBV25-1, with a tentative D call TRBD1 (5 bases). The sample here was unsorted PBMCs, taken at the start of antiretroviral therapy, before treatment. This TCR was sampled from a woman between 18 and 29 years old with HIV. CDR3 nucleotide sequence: TGTGCCAGCAGTGAATTTGCGCAGGGTGTTGTGGATACGCAGTATTTT. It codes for CASSEFAQGVVDTQYF. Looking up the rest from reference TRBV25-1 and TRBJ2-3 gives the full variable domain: EADIYQTPRYLVIGTGKKITLECSQTMGHDKMYWYQQDPGMELHLIHYSYGVNSTEKGDLSSESTVSRIRTEHFPLTLESARPSHTSQYLCASSEFAQGVVDTQYFGPGTRLTVL.